This T cell receptor beta chain was captured by sequencing in a study of OX40 agonist ivuxolimab in advanced cancers. Turning to the study itself: Treatment of patients was with ivuxolimab, an agonistic anti-OX40 (CD134) antibody. Patients were treated with intravenous ivuxolimab, dosed at 0.01 to 10 mg/kg and infused every 2 weeks. Whole-study findings and limits: Expansion of clones was among the lowest in partial responders at 0.1-3.0 mg/kg.

Looked up from germline, CDR1 is MNHEY and CDR2 is SVGAGI. The J segment lost 5 bases and the V segment lost 5 bases, leaving 4 bases of the junction unmatched. CDR3 length: 13 residues. Clones were sequenced by immunoSEQ multiplex PCR, and TCRdb holds only the in-frame ones, with some missing. Of 25,000 or so clones in the sample, around four fifths were seen once. At baseline, cycle 4 day 1, and cycle 7 day 1, blood was sampled. Concerning this clone: The antigen is undetermined.

This TCR came from an adult with an advanced solid tumor such as melanoma, head and neck, liver or kidney cancer. V and J are TRBV6-5 and TRBJ1-2, with TRBD1 matching 8 bases. The starting material was CD4+ or CD8+ T cells sorted from blood, obtained in a trial of the OX40 agonist ivuxolimab. CDR3 nucleotides: TGTGCCAGCAGTACCGGGACAGGTTATGGCTACACCTTC. Residues: CASSTGTGYGYTF.